This TCR beta chain was identified in a study of cytomegalovirus exposure and HLA in healthy donors. Findings of the study overall: The study labeled fewer than 200 TCR beta chains cytomegalovirus-associated.

PCR used 60 Vbeta primers and 13 Jbeta primers. Here immunoSEQ multiplex PCR was the method, and the copy in TCRdb shows in-frame clones only, minus some. Of tens of thousands of clones listed, over 70% are singletons. Trimming removed 5 bases at V and 9 bases at J, with 14 bases between. This CDR3 comprises 12 residues. Germline assignment: CDR1 GTSNPN and CDR2 SVGIG (reference sequence). The sample holds one count of this clone. Its antigen remains unknown. The chain uses TRBV30 and TRBJ2-1, with D possibly TRBD1 on 6 matching bases. The receptor's source is a male donor in good health and CMV-seronegative. Sequenced input: PBMCs. CDR3 sequence (DNA): TGTGCCTGGGGGACACTTTGGGGTGAGCAGTTCTTC. Translated, it gives CAWGTLWGEQFF.